This TCR beta chain was captured in a study of shared clonotypes between healthy human individuals. Study conclusions and caveats: Few donors restricted represented genetic and exposure-history diversity.

Germline loops: CDR1 PRHDT, CDR2 FYEKMQ (reference sequence). The CDR3 sequence is 16 residues long. Trimming removed 5 bases from V and 0 bases from J, with 13 bases in between. Assay used: immunoSEQ multiplex PCR; TCRdb lists only in-frame clones, some missing. The sample lists about 190,000 clones, approximately 61% seen once, with 10% in the top ten. About this clone itself: The antigen is undetermined.

The material sequenced was memory CD4+ T cells sorted from blood. Described subset: CD45RA-negative fraction. The TCR originated in a man aged 30 to 45 in good health. J is TRBJ2-2 and V is TRBV13, with D perhaps TRBD1 (6 bases). The CDR3 loop reads CASSTGPGANTGELFF. The CDR3 bases are TGTGCCAGCAGCACGGGCCCAGGGGCGAACACCGGGGAGCTGTTTTTT.